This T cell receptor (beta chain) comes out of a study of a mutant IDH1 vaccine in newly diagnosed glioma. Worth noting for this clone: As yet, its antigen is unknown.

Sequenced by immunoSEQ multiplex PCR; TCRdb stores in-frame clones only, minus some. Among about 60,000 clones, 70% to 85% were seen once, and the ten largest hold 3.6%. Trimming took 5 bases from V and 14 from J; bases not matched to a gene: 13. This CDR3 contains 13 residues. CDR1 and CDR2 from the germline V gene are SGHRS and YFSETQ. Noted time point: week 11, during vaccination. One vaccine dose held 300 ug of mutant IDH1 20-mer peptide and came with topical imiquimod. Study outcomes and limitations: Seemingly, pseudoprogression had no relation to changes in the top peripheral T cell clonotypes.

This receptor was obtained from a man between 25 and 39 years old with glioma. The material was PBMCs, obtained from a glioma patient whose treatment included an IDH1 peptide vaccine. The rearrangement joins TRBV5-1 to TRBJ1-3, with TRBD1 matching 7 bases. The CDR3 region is CASSFTGAAPLYF. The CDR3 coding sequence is TGCGCCAGCAGTTTTACAGGGGCCGCACCTCTATATTTT.